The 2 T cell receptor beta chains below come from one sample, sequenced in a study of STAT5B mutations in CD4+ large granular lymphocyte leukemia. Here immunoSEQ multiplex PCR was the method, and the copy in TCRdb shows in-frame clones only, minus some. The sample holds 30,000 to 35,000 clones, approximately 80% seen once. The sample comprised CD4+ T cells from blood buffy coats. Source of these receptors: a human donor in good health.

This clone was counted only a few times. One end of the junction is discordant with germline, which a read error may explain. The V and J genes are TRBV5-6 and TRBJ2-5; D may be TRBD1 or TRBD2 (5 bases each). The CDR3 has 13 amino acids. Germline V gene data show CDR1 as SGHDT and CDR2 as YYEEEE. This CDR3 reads CASSNWDQETQYF. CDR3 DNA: TGTGCCAGCAGCAACTGGGACCAGGAGACCCAGTACTTC.

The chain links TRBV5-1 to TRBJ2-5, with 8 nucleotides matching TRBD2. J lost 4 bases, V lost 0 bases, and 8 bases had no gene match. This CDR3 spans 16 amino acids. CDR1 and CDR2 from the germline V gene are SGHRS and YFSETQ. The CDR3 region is CASSLASGSGSETQYF. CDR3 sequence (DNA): TGCGCCAGCAGCTTGGCCAGCGGGAGTGGATCAGAGACCCAGTACTTC.